Sequencing of this T cell receptor (beta chain) was carried out in a study of tumor-infiltrating lymphocytes in localized non-small cell lung cancer. Study overall: Patients included smokers and never-smokers with various histologies, some sampled after neoadjuvant chemotherapy. The study, taken as a whole, reports: Tumor T-cell fraction was not associated with recurrence-free survival. Technical variation could not be separated from intratumor heterogeneity here.

The count of this clone is one. The antigen remains unidentified. This table comes from immunoSEQ multiplex PCR, and its TCRdb copy is limited to in-frame clones, with some not included. The sample comprises about 12,000 clones, approximately 84% of which are singletons, and around 13% rests with the top ten. The V gene's germline CDR1 is MNHNS and CDR2 SASEGT. V dropped 3 bases and J dropped 8 bases, with 14 bases sitting between them. The length of the CDR3 is 14 residues. This sequence originates from a human donor with non-small cell lung cancer. The rearrangement uses TRBV6-1 and TRBJ2-1; D possibly corresponds to TRBD1 (6 bases). The sample consisted of lung tumor tissue. The CDR3 region is CASSEGAVGYEQFF. The CDR3 nucleotides are TGTGCCAGCAGTGAGGGGGCGGTGGGGTATGAGCAGTTCTTC.